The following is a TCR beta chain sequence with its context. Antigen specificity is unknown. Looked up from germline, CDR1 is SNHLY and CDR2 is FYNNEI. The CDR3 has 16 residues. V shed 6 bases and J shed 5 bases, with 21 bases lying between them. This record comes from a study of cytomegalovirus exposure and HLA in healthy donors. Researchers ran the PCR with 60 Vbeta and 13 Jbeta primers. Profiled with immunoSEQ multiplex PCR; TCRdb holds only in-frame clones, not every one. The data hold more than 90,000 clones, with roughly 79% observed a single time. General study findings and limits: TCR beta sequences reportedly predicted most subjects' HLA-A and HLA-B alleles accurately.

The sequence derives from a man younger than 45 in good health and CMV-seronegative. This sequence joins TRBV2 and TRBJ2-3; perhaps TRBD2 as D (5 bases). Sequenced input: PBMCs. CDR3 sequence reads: CASRVDAQKLGDTQYF. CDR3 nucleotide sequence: TGTGCCAGCAGGGTCGACGCACAAAAACTAGGAGATACGCAGTATTTT.